This T cell receptor beta chain stems from a study of CD8+CD57+ T cells in acquired aplastic anemia. Study in general: Sorted cells (CD4+ and CD8+) yielded DNA amounts that averaged roughly 3.5 ug.

This CDR3 is built from 16 residues. V was shortened by 4 bases and J by 0 bases, with 14 bases between the two germline ends. Germline V CDR1 and CDR2: SGDLS, YYNGEE. TCR beta VDJ and CDR3 profiling used genomic DNA as template. TCRdb used MiXCR to reprocess the reads, holding one entry per CDR3 protein. This sample carries approximately 220,000 distinct CDR3 sequences, around 45% of them seen once, and the ten largest clones take 7.8%. Before being chosen for sequencing, patients had shown CD8+CD57+ cell expansion by flow cytometry. Every patient presented with severe acquired aplastic anemia. Concerning this clonotype: Its antigen is not known.

Notes on the study in general: Significance was not reached for CD8+ Simpson's diversity between patients and controls. Overlap between patients and controls comprised just under 30 CD8+ CDR3 sequences.

The sequence came from a human donor with aplastic anemia. Sequenced: sorted CD4+, CD8+, or CD8+CD57+ T cells (not recorded which) from PBMCs. The gene calls are TRBV9 and TRBJ1-3; tentative D call: TRBD1 (5 bases). In DNA, the CDR3 is TGTGCCAGCAGCCGATTGGGACGAAGCTCTGGAAACACCATATATTTT. Its translation: CASSRLGRSSGNTIYF.